The 17 T cell receptor beta chains reported below all come from one sample, sequenced in a study of blood T cells in healthy people across ages (dated by TCRdb to the mid-2010s). The library came from 5' RACE. Sequencer: Illumina HiSeq 2500. The second PCR ran for roughly 6 to 11 cycles and used a J-beta primer mix along with a sample-barcoded 5' primer. The public reads were quality trimmed at Q25 with fastp and then assembled into clones with MiXCR by TCRdb, keeping productive beta chains. Each CDR3 protein appears once, grouped with its most common genes and DNA. In all, the sample holds 1.5 million to 2 million distinct CDR3 sequences, and 28% of those were seen once. Approximately 7.7% of the sample is in the top ten clones. The specimen was blood. The receptors originated from a young woman in good health.

This clonotype turned up a few times. The chain combines TRBV20-1 with TRBJ1-5; D call uncertain. The V end was cut by 3 bases, the J end by 5 bases, with 8 bases between. The germline CDR1 and CDR2 sequences are DFQATT and SNEGSKA (reference sequence). CDR3 length: 12 amino acids. This CDR3 reads CSASEDDQPQHF. CDR3 coding DNA: TGCAGTGCTAGCGAAGACGATCAGCCCCAGCATTTT.

Comments on this clonotype: It may be a read error: a sequence one base away is much more abundant. The chain recombines TRBV20-1 with TRBJ2-1; perhaps TRBD1 as D (6 bases). V was shortened by 3 bases and J by 10 bases, with 16 bases between the two germline ends. Germline V CDR1 and CDR2: DFQATT, SNEGSKA (reference sequence). The CDR3 has 13 amino acids. Written as DNA, the CDR3 is TGCAGTGCTAGTTTGACAGGCGCCTACGAGCAGTTCTTC. Translation: CSASLTGAYEQFF.

Comment on this clonotype: Just one base apart from a much larger clone, this may be a read error. The V call is TRBV7-9, the J call TRBJ2-7; no clear D gene. The CDR3 contains 13 residues. The germline CDR1 and CDR2 sequences are SEHNR and FQNEAQ (reference sequence). The CDR3 sequence: CSSSLQNSYEQYF. The CDR3 DNA reads as TGTTCCAGCAGCTTACAGAATTCCTACGAGCAGTACTTC.

This clonotype was detected a few times. The rearrangement uses TRBV9 and TRBJ1-2; possible D gene TRBD1, 5 bases. V lost 0 bases, J lost 2 bases, and 17 bases lay in between. The CDR3 is made up of 17 amino acids. CDR1 is SGDLS, CDR2 YYNGEE, per germline. CDR3 loop: CASSVAGIPGPNYGYTF. The CDR3 DNA reads as TGTGCCAGCAGCGTAGCAGGAATTCCGGGACCAAACTATGGCTACACCTTC.

This clonotype came up a few times. The genes are TRBV29-1 and TRBJ2-3, with D possibly matching TRBD2 (7 bases). V was trimmed by 2 bases and J by 8 bases, leaving 14 bases between them. Germline V gives CDR1 SQVTM, CDR2 ANQGSEA. The length of the CDR3 is 13 residues. The CDR3 DNA reads as TGCAGCGTTGAAAGGGGGGGGGAGGTTACGCAGTATTTT. Translation: CSVERGGEVTQYF.

This clonotype has more than one count but fewer than ten. J is TRBJ2-7 and V is TRBV3-1; no clear D gene. The CDR3 is 13 amino acids. Trimming removed 1 base at V and 12 bases at J, with 16 bases between. Germline CDR1 is LGHDT and CDR2 is YNNKEL (reference sequence). The CDR3: CASSQAEAFGLYF. The CDR3 DNA reads as TGTGCCAGCAGCCAAGCTGAAGCCTTCGGGTTGTACTTC.

With regard to this clonotype: Germline is not matched at one junction end, which may reflect a read error. This sequence joins TRBV10-1 and TRBJ2-3; D is ambiguous. The CDR3 runs to 13 residues. Germline assignment: CDR1 WNHNN and CDR2 SYGVQD (reference sequence). The CDR3 loop is CASRDYSTETQYF. The CDR3, as DNA: TGCGCCAGCAGGGATTACTCAACAGAGACGCAGTATTTT.

This chain connects TRBV29-1 to TRBJ2-2, with D perhaps TRBD1 (5 bases). The V gene's germline CDR1 is SQVTM and CDR2 ANQGSEA. The CDR3 runs to 13 residues. CDR3 amino acids: CSVVQDPPGELFF. The CDR3 DNA follows: TGCAGTGTCGTACAGGACCCACCCGGGGAGCTGTTTTTT.

The J gene is TRBJ2-7, the V gene TRBV3-1, with D hard to call. This CDR3 comprises 11 residues. Germline V gene data show CDR1 as LGHDT and CDR2 as YNNKEL (reference sequence). The V and J ends lost 8 bases and 12 bases respectively, with 17 bases between them. CDR3 residues: CASSLAETRYF. The CDR3 nucleotides are TGTGCCAGCTCTCTTGCGGAGACCCGGTACTTC.

The chain employs TRBV7-2 and TRBJ1-2; D remains unclear. Trimming left V 4 bases short and J 4 bases short, with 10 bases between. Germline CDR1 is SGHTA and CDR2 is FQGNSA. CDR3 length equals 13 residues. CDR3 protein: CASSSTFTYGYTF. For the CDR3, the DNA is TGTGCCAGCAGCTCCACTTTCACCTATGGCTACACCTTC.

This chain joins TRBV12-3 or TRBV12-4 and TRBJ2-5; D uncertain. V was shortened by 2 bases and J by 6 bases, with 10 bases between the two germline ends. The CDR3 length is 13 residues. CDR3 protein: CASSLRGRKTQYF. The CDR3 nucleotides read TGTGCCAGCAGTTTACGCGGCCGAAAGACCCAGTACTTC.

As for this clonotype: The junction departs from germline at one end; a sequencing error may be responsible. CDR3 sequence reads: CSAVDRTQGQPQNF. The CDR3 DNA reads TGCAGTGCTGTTGACAGGACTCAAGGTCAGCCCCAGAATTTT. This chain joins TRBV20-1 and TRBJ1-5, with a possible D match to TRBD1 (6 bases). CDR3 length equals 14 residues. Germline V gives CDR1 DFQATT, CDR2 SNEGSKA (reference sequence).

The chain combines TRBV12-3 or TRBV12-4 with TRBJ2-3, with unresolved D. The CDR3 extends over 13 amino acids. V gave up 3 bases and J gave up 4 bases, with 8 bases separating them. As DNA, the CDR3 is TGTGCCAGCAGTTTCGTTTCTTCAGATACGCAGTATTTT. It is translated as CASSFVSSDTQYF.

The chain has TRBV6-5 and TRBJ2-3; 7 nucleotides align to TRBD1. The CDR3 totals 15 residues. The germline V gene has CDR1 MNHEY and CDR2 SVGAGI. V gave up 8 bases and J gave up 0 bases; unmatched junction bases: 8. This chain's CDR3 is CASPRDRVSTDTQYF. The DNA for the CDR3 is TGTGCCAGCCCCCGCGACAGGGTTAGCACAGATACGCAGTATTTT.

This clonotype turned up a few times. The rearrangement joins TRBV5-1 to TRBJ2-7; D may be TRBD1 (6 bases). The germline V gene encodes CDR1 SGHRS and CDR2 YFSETQ. The CDR3 sequence is 15 residues long. V gave up 3 bases and J gave up 0 bases, with 13 bases separating them. The CDR3 spells CASSSLTGSSYEQYF. For the CDR3, the DNA is TGCGCCAGCAGCTCATTAACAGGGAGCTCCTACGAGCAGTACTTC.

This clonotype was counted between two and nine times. A junction end diverges from the germline sequence, so it may reflect a read error. The genes are TRBV12-3 or TRBV12-4 and TRBJ2-1; D ambiguous. The CDR3 totals 12 residues. The CDR3 loop reads CACSTFGNEQFF. CDR3 bases: TGTGCCTGCAGTACCTTCGGGAATGAGCAGTTCTTC.

In this sample, this clonotype turned up many times. The gene calls are TRBV2 and TRBJ2-4; 7 bases are shared with TRBD1. This CDR3 comprises 13 residues. Germline loops: CDR1 SNHLY, CDR2 FYNNEI. The V gene end was trimmed by 1 base and the J gene end by 8 bases; junction bases not matched to a gene: 2. This CDR3 reads CASSEGDSDIQYF. DNA for the CDR3: TGTGCCAGCAGTGAAGGGGACAGTGACATTCAGTACTTC.